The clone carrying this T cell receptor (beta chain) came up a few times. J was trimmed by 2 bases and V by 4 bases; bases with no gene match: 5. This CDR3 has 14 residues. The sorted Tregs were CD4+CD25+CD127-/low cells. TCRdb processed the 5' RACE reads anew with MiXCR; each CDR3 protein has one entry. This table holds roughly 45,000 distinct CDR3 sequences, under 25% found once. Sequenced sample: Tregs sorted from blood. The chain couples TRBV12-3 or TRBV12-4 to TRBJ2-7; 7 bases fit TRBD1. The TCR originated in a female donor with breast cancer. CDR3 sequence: CASSYDREAYEQYF. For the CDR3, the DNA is TGTGCCAGCAGTTATGACAGGGAAGCCTACGAGCAGTACTTC.